This TCR beta chain emerged from a study of beta chain features in type 1 diabetes (dated by TCRdb to between 2017 and 2018). At the level of the whole study: No differences in mean age, gender distribution, total cell number or subset yield were found between patients and healthy donors. A total of about 100,000,000 sorted cells were examined across all samples, and RNA yield correlated strongly with the number of cells per subset. The study compared TCRB repertoires of sorted circulating CD4+ T cell subsets between recently diagnosed type 1 diabetes patients and matched healthy donors. Regulatory and stem cell-like memory subsets were obtained from only 8 patients and roughly eight healthy donors, while naive and central memory subsets were obtained from all 30 or so donors.

Study-level results and caveats: The naive, central memory and regulatory TCRB repertoires appeared to resemble one another more closely among patients than among healthy donors. At VDJ recombination sites, type 1 diabetes patients had fewer insertions and more deleted nucleotides, which implies abnormalities in thymic rearrangement. Shorter templates might be favored by PCR, yet because patient and control samples were amplified and corrected together, any such skew would affect both groups equally. Because cDNA was sequenced instead of genomic DNA, activated cells with high expression could be over-represented, although the groups did not differ in activation or CD3 levels. Type 1 diabetes patients showed a moderate but significant shortening of TCRB CDR3 length in all four CD4+ subsets. Because the HLA sub-analyses included only small numbers of individuals, any influence of HLA type on TCRB rearrangement was left unresolved.

Measured from the cysteine to the phenylalanine, the CDR3 is 15 residues long. Left in the record is the CDR3 DNA by itself, 45 bases read in frame from the first base. The germline V gene specifies SGHTA as CDR1 and FQGNSA as CDR2. Clipping removes 5 bases from V and 4 bases from J, with 5 as the unmatched junction base count. Only a few counts were recorded for this clone. Its cognate antigen has yet to be identified. Qualities for individual bases were not recorded, and no much larger clone is one base off. Each donor gave one peripheral blood draw, around 100 mL on average, collected into heparinised tubes. A BD FACSAria II was used to sort naive, central memory, regulatory and stem cell-like memory CD4+ T cells with a panel that included CD45RO, CCR7, CD25, CD127, CD95 and CD27. Purity was above 95% for every sorted population. Right away, PBMCs were isolated by Lymphoprep density gradient centrifugation and were stained directly, with no culture step. So that batch effects would be minimized, each experiment stained and sorted samples in pairs, pairing one healthy donor with one patient.

All of the isolated RNA was reverse transcribed with the High Capacity cDNA Reverse Transcription Kit, so expressed TCRB transcripts were sequenced. Naive, central memory and regulatory T cell samples underwent deep immunoSEQ sequencing, averaging about 3.5 million total reads per sample. Sorted cells were lysed in RLT buffer, and RNA was extracted using DNase-treated RNeasy Micro or Mini kits according to cell number. To prevent cross-contamination, every cell subset was processed on its own, while patient and healthy donor samples were processed together. The immunoSEQ multiplex PCR was used to amplify TCRB sequences from cDNA, yielding 87-bp fragments that span the CDR3 region. Amplicons were sequenced on the Illumina HiSeq platform. In the source study's methods: PCR bias was corrected computationally using synthetic template baselines, and reads within Hamming distance 2 were collapsed, with unmergeable singletons discarded. By aligning reads against IMGT, V, D and J genes, CDR3 length, and insertions or deletions at six rearrangement sites were assigned. Within each subset, clonotype counts were normalized to sorted cell number, after which true diversity and Gini coefficients were computed with the tcR R package. The overlap coefficient, calculated on TCRB nucleotide sequences, was used to measure repertoire sharing. Out-of-frame TCRB sequences from naive cells were analyzed as a proxy for the pre-selection repertoire. The source is immuneACCESS, and TCRdb retained only in-frame sequences with V and J called. Part of the clones is not carried over; for the studies checked, unresolved V genes explain less than half of this, and the remainder is unexplained. That table gives V, J and clone size, and the DNA gave D and trimming. For this sample the table gives approximately 250,000 clones, of which 14% were detected only once. The ten largest clones capture roughly 0.028% of the sample.

The receptor was derived from a woman aged 40 to 50 in good health. Sequenced input: naive CD4+ T cells from blood. Sample cell subset or site, as interpreted from the label and publication: true naive CD4+ T cells. The chain employs TRBV7-2 and TRBJ2-7; the central 13 bases match TRBD2. The DNA sequence is given as TGTGCCAGCAGCCCGCGACTAGCGGGGGGATACGAGCAGTACTTC. This translates into CASSPRLAGGYEQYF.